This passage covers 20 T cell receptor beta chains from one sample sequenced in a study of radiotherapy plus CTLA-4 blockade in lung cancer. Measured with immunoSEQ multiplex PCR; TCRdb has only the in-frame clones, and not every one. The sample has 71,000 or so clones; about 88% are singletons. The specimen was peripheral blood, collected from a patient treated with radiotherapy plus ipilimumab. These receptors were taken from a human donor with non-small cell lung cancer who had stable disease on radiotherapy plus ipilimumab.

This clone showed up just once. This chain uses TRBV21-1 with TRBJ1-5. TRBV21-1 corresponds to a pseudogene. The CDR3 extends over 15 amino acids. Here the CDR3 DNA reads TGTGCCAGCAACTCCGACAGGAGGGGGAATCAGCCCCAGCATTTT. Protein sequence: CASNSDRRGNQPQHF.

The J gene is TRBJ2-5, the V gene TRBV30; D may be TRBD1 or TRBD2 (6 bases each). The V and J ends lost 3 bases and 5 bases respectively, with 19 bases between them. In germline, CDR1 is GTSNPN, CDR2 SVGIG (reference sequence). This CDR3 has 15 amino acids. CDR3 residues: CAWRSQGRAGETQYF. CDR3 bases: TGTGCCTGGAGGTCTCAGGGGCGGGCGGGGGAGACCCAGTACTTC.

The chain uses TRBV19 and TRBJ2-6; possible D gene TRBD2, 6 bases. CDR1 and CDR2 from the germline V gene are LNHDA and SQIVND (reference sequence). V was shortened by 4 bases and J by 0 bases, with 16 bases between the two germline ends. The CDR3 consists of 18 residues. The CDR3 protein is CASSSPRTKNSGANVLTF. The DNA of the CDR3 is TGTGCCAGTAGTAGCCCTAGGACTAAAAACTCTGGGGCCAACGTCCTGACTTTC.

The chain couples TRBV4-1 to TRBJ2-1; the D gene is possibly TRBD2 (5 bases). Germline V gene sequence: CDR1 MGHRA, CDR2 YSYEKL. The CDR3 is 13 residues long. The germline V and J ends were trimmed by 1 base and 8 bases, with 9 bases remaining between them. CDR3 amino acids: CASSQVRRDEQFF. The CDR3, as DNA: TGCGCCAGCAGCCAAGTGAGGCGGGATGAGCAGTTCTTC.

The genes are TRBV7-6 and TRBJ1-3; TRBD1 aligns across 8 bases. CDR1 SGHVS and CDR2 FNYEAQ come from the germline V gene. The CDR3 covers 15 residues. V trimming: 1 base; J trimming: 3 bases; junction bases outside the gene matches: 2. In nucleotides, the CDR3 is TGTGCCAGCAGCTTAGGGACAGGGTATGGAAACACCATATATTTT. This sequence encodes CASSLGTGYGNTIYF.

Here the CDR3 DNA reads TGTGCCTGGAGTGTTGTCAGGGCTAGCGGGAGGCCCGCCTTTTGGCAGTTCTTC. Translating it yields CAWSVVRASGRPAFWQFF. The genes are TRBV30 and TRBJ2-1, with 11 bases lining up with TRBD2. With 0 bases clipped from V and 12 bases from J, the junction kept 19 bases outside the gene matches. CDR1 and CDR2 from the germline V gene are GTSNPN and SVGIG (reference sequence). The CDR3 has 18 amino acids.

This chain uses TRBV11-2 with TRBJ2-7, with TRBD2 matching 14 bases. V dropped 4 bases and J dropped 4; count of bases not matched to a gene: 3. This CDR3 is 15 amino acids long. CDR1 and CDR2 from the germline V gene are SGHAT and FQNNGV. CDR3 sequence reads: CASSSGTSGSYEQYF. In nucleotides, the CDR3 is TGTGCCAGCAGCTCCGGGACTAGCGGGAGTTACGAGCAGTACTTC.

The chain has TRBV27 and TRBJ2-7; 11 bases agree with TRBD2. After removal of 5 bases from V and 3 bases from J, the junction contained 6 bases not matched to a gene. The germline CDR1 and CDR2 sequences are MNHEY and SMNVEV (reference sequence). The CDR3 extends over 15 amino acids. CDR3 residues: CASSTGTSGDYEQYF. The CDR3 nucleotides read TGTGCCAGCAGTACCGGGACTAGCGGAGACTACGAGCAGTACTTC.

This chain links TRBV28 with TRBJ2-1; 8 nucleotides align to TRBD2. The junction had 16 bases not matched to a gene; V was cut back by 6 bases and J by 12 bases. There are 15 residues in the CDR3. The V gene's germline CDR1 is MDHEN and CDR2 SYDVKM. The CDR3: CASSSVGGLESGQFF. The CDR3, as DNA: TGTGCCAGCAGCTCGGTCGGGGGACTAGAATCCGGGCAGTTCTTC.

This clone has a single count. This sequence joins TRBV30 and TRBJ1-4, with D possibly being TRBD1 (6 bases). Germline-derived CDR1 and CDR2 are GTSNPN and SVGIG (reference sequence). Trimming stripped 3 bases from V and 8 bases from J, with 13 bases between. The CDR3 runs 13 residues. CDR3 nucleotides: TGTGCCTGGAGAGGGACATTTCACGAAAAACTGTTTTTT. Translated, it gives CAWRGTFHEKLFF.

CDR3 DNA: TGTGCCAGCAGTGAATTGGACAGGGTTCCCCTCTACGAGCAGTACTTC. The encoded protein is CASSELDRVPLYEQYF. The chain has TRBV6-1 and TRBJ2-7; 8 bases map to TRBD1. The CDR3 is 16 amino acids. V lost 2 bases, J lost 3 bases, and 9 bases stayed unmatched. Germline loops: CDR1 MNHNS, CDR2 SASEGT.

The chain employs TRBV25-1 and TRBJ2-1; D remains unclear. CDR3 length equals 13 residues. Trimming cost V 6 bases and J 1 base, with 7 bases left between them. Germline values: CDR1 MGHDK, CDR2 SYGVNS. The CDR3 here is CASSLPSYNEQFF. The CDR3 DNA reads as TGTGCCAGCAGCCTGCCTTCCTACAATGAGCAGTTCTTC.

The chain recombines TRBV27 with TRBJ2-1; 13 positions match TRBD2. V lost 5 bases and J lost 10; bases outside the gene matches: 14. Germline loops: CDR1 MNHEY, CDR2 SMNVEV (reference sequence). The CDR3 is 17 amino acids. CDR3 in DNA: TGTGCCAGCAGTCACAGGGGCCCAGGACTAGCGGGAGTGGAGCAGTTCTTC. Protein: CASSHRGPGLAGVEQFF.

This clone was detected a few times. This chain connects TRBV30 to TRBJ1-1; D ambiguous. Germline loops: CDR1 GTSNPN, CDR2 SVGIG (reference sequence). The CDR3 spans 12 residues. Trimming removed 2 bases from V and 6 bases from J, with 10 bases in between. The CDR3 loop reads CAWSRGMAEAFF. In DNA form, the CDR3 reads TGTGCCTGGAGTAGAGGAATGGCTGAAGCTTTCTTT.

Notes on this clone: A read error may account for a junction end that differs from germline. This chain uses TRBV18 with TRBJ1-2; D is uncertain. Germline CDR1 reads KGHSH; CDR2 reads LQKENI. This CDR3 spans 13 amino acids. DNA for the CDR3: TGTGCCGGCTCACCGGGTGACAATAATGGCTACACCTTC. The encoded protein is CAGSPGDNNGYTF. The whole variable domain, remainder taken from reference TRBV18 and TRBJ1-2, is NAGVMQNPRHLVRRRGQEARLRCSPMKGHSHVYWYRQLPEEGLKFMVYLQKENIIDESGMPKERFSAEFPKEGPSILRIQQVVRGDSAAYFCAGSPGDNNGYTFGSGTRLTVV.

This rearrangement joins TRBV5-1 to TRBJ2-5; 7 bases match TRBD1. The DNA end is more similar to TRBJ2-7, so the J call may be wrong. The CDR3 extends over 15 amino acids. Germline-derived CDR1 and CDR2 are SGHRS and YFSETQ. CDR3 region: CASSTGTVGLGEQYF. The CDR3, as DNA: TGCGCCAGCAGCACCGGGACAGTGGGCCTCGGCGAGCAGTACTTC.

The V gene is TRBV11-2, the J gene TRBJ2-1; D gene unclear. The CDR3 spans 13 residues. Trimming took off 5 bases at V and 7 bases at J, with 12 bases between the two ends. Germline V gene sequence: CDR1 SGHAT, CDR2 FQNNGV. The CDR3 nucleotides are TGTGCCAGCAGCCCACGGATCCGAAATGAGCAGTTCTTC. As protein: CASSPRIRNEQFF.

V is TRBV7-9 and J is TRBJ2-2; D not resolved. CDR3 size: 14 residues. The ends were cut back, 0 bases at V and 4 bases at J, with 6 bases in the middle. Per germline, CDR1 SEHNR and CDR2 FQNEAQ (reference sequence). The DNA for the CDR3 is TGTGCCAGCAGCTTAGCTACCAGCACCGGGGAGCTGTTTTTT. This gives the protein CASSLATSTGELFF. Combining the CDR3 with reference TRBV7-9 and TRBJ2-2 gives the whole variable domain DTGVSQNPRHKITKRGQNVTFRCDPISEHNRLYWYRQTLGQGPEFLTYFQNEAQLEKSRLLSDRFSAERPKGSFSTLEIQRTEQGDSAMYLCASSLATSTGELFFGEGSRLTVL.

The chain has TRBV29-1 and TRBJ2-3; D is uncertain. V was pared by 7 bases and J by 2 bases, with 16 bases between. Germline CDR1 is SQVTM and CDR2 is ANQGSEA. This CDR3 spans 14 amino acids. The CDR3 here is CSANLYGTTDTQYF. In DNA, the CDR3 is TGCAGCGCCAACCTCTACGGTACCACAGATACGCAGTATTTT.

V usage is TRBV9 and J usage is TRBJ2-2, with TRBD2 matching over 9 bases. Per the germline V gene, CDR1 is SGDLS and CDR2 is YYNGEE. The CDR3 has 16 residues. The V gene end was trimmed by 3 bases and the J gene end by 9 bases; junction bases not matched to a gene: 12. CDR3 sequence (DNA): TGTGCCAGCAGCGATAGAGCGGGAGGCCACCGGAGGGAGCTGTTTTTT. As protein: CASSDRAGGHRRELFF.